Presented here are 8 T cell receptor beta chains from one specimen sequenced in a study of PD-1 blockade in classical Hodgkin lymphoma. Specified time point: newly diagnosed, previously untreated cHL patient sample. Investigators isolated CD4+ T cells from thawed PBMCs through magnetic negative selection. The assay was immunoSEQ multiplex PCR, and TCRdb's table has in-frame clones only and misses some. The sample shows some 16,000 clones, about 86% of them seen only once. Sequencing was done on a sample of CD4+ T cells from blood. The receptors stem from a human donor with classical Hodgkin lymphoma.

The chain's CDR3 is CASSPGGDRYEQYF. The CDR3 nucleotides are TGTGCCAGCAGCCCCGGGGGGGATCGGTACGAGCAGTACTTC. This chain links TRBV9 with TRBJ2-7; 8 nucleotides match TRBD2. This CDR3 spans 14 amino acids. The trim removed 4 bases at V and 4 bases at J, leaving 7 bases unmatched. Germline V gene sequence: CDR1 SGDLS, CDR2 YYNGEE.

The chain employs TRBV7-8 and TRBJ2-2; 10 nucleotides line up with TRBD2. The CDR3 spans 16 residues. Trimming took 8 bases from V and 0 from J; bases not matched to a gene: 6. The V gene's germline CDR1 is SGHVS and CDR2 FQNEAQ. The CDR3 is CASAPLAGANTGELFF. CDR3 coding DNA: TGTGCCAGCGCCCCGCTAGCGGGGGCGAACACCGGGGAGCTGTTTTTT.

This chain connects TRBV18 to TRBJ2-5; D not certain. Germline V lookup: CDR1 KGHSH, CDR2 LQKENI. CDR3 length: 14 amino acids. V was clipped by 3 bases and J by 4 bases, with 12 bases between them. CDR3 DNA sequence: TGTGCCAGCTCACCGGGAAGGAAGGTAGAGACCCAGTACTTC. The encoded protein is CASSPGRKVETQYF.

V is TRBV7-2 and J is TRBJ2-2; 8 positions agree with TRBD1. Germline loops: CDR1 SGHTA, CDR2 FQGNSA. CDR3 length equals 18 residues. With V trimmed by 1 base and J by 4 bases, 11 bases remained unmatched. The CDR3: CASSLGRQGAVGTGELFF. CDR3 bases: TGTGCCAGCAGCTTAGGGCGGCAGGGGGCGGTGGGCACCGGGGAGCTGTTTTTT.

The CDR3 nucleotides are TGTGCCAGTAGTATCCAGGGAGGTGTCGGGACAGCTGAAGCTTTCTTT. It specifies CASSIQGGVGTAEAFF. The rearrangement uses TRBV19 and TRBJ1-1; TRBD1 aligns across 7 bases. After removal of 3 bases from V and 6 bases from J, the junction contained 13 bases not matched to a gene. Germline CDR1 is LNHDA and CDR2 is SQIVND (reference sequence). The CDR3 has 16 amino acids.

This chain links TRBV10-3 with TRBJ1-6; TRBD1 aligns across 7 bases. This CDR3 contains 14 residues. The V and J ends lost 8 bases and 7 bases, in that order; junction bases with no gene match: 8. Germline CDR1 and CDR2: ENHRY and SYGVKD. The CDR3 spells CAIRSTGENSPLHF. The DNA of the CDR3 is TGTGCCATCCGCTCCACAGGGGAAAATTCACCCCTCCACTTT.

This clone was counted once. The rearrangement joins TRBV19 to TRBJ1-2; D is perhaps TRBD1 (5 bases). CDR1 is LNHDA and CDR2 is SQIVND in the germline V gene (reference sequence). Trimming stripped 6 bases from V and 9 bases from J, with 14 bases between. The CDR3 has 12 amino acids. CDR3 nucleotides: TGTGCCAGTAGGGGGACCAACTTTCGCTACACCTTC. Translated, it gives CASRGTNFRYTF.

This clone was detected a few times. This chain joins TRBV6-5 and TRBJ1-1; D call uncertain. CDR3 length: 11 residues. CDR1 and CDR2 from the germline V gene are MNHEY and SVGAGI. The CDR3 protein is CAGLSNTEAFF. CDR3 sequence (DNA): TGTGCAGGGTTATCGAACACTGAAGCTTTCTTT.